This is a list of T cell receptor beta chains from one sample in a study of neurological immune-mediated disorders. One entry per CDR3 protein, called by TCRdb with MiXCR from the 5' RACE reads. The sample lists tens of thousands of distinct CDR3 sequences, 7% to 8.5% occurring once. Sequenced material: CD4+ T cells from blood. The receptor set was obtained from a man aged 45-65 years in good health. Each CDR3 is given with its conserved first and last residue. D genes are given only for firm matches. The size field is filled for only some rows; it gives once, few, many or a size class.

d_call	clone_size	v_call	j_call	cdr3_aa	cdr3_nt
TRBD2	many	TRBV20-1	TRBJ2-1	CSAFLSGRGSSYNEQFF	TGCAGTGCTTTTCTTAGCGGGAGGGGTAGCTCCTACAATGAGCAGTTCTTC
TRBD2	many	TRBV5-6	TRBJ2-3	CASSPPGGTSGRTSTDTQYF	TGTGCCAGCAGCCCACCTGGGGGGACTAGCGGGAGGACTAGCACAGATACGCAGTATTTT
TRBD1	NA	TRBV7-6	TRBJ1-6	CASSSAGTGNSPLHF	TGTGCCAGCAGCTCCGCCGGGACAGGGAACTCACCCCTCCACTTT
TRBD1	many	TRBV6-1	TRBJ1-5	CASRGQGYQPQHF	TGTGCCAGCCGGGGACAGGGCTATCAGCCCCAGCATTTT
NA	many	TRBV10-3	TRBJ2-7	CAISESQGRRYEQYF	TGTGCCATCAGTGAAAGCCAGGGGAGGCGTTACGAGCAGTACTTC
TRBD1	many	TRBV18	TRBJ2-7	CASSRQGWEQYF	TGTGCCAGCTCACGACAGGGTTGGGAGCAGTACTTC
NA	many	TRBV6-2/TRBV6-3	TRBJ1-1	CASGWLATEAFF	TGTGCCAGCGGGTGGTTGGCCACTGAAGCTTTCTTT
NA	NA	TRBV2	TRBJ2-1	CASSDRVNEQFF	TGTGCCAGCAGTGACAGGGTCAATGAGCAGTTCTTC
NA	NA	TRBV6-5	TRBJ1-3	CASSWEAGNTIYF	TGTGCCAGCAGCTGGGAGGCTGGAAACACCATATATTTT
TRBD2	many	TRBV20-1	TRBJ2-7	CSARGTSGTYEQYF	TGCAGTGCTAGAGGGACTAGCGGGACGTACGAGCAGTACTTC
TRBD2	many	TRBV3-1	TRBJ2-7	CASSQVSSGPYEQYF	TGTGCCAGCAGCCAAGTTTCTAGCGGGCCCTACGAGCAGTACTTC
TRBD2	many	TRBV5-1	TRBJ2-7	CASSSGLAGIYEQYF	TGCGCCAGCAGTAGTGGACTAGCGGGGATCTACGAGCAGTACTTC
TRBD1	many	TRBV3-1	TRBJ2-2	CASSQFWTGSATGELFF	TGTGCCAGCAGCCAGTTTTGGACAGGGTCGGCCACCGGGGAGCTGTTTTTT
NA	many	TRBV18	TRBJ2-5	CASSRAGNQETQYF	TGTGCCAGCTCACGTGCGGGGAACCAAGAGACCCAGTACTTC
NA	many	TRBV25-1	TRBJ2-3	CASSRTRLADTQYF	TGTGCCAGCAGCCGAACCCGGCTAGCAGATACGCAGTATTTT
NA	NA	TRBV7-2	TRBJ2-3	CASSLSGMGTDTQYF	TGTGCCAGCAGCTTAAGCGGTATGGGCACAGATACGCAGTATTTT
NA	many	TRBV7-9	TRBJ2-7	CASSLEGYSRYF	TGTGCCAGCAGCCTAGAGGGGTATAGCCGGTACTTC